The next 28 T cell receptor beta chains were all read from a single sample in a study of shared clonotypes between healthy human individuals (dated by TCRdb to about 2020). Library creation used the immunoSEQ multiplex PCR assay. In TCRdb, the immuneACCESS table is reduced to in-frame sequences with V and J assigned. These tables do not hold every clone; where another copy was compared, an unresolved V gene accounts for under half, and the others remain unexplained. This sample holds about 480,000 clones; 60% to 80% were observed only once. The top ten clones comprise approximately 13% of the sample. The sequenced material came from PBMCs. Every receptor here comes from a woman between 40 and 55 years old in good health. Some clones in this sample may be carry-over from other donors' samples.

The chain employs TRBV19 and TRBJ2-3, with unresolved D. Per the germline V gene, CDR1 is LNHDA and CDR2 is SQIVND (reference sequence). V gave up 5 bases and J gave up 1 base, with 13 bases separating them. The CDR3 spans 15 residues. The chain's CDR3 is CASSSPGPGTDTQYF. CDR3 DNA: TGTGCCAGTAGTTCCCCCGGACCAGGCACAGATACGCAGTATTTT.

For this clone: A much larger clonotype is one base distant, so this may be a read error. The chain links TRBV7-8 to TRBJ2-3; D is ambiguous. The germline V and J ends were trimmed by 3 bases and 1 base, with 2 bases remaining between them. The CDR3 length is 12 residues. Per the germline V gene, CDR1 is SGHVS and CDR2 is FQNEAQ. CDR3 DNA sequence: TGTGCCAGCAGCTTTCGCACAGATACGCAGTATTTT. It translates to CASSFRTDTQYF. The complete variable domain, with remaining parts taken from reference TRBV7-8 and TRBJ2-3, reads GAGVSQSPRYKVAKRGQDVALRCDPISGHVSLFWYQQALGQGPEFLTYFQNEAQLDKSGLPSDRFFAERPEGSVSTLKIQRTQQEDSAVYLCASSFRTDTQYFGPGTRLTVL.

In its sample, this clone was seen a few times. CDR3 protein: CASTGTGLWEKLFF. The CDR3 nucleotides read TGTGCCAGCACCGGGACAGGGCTTTGGGAAAAACTGTTTTTT. The chain carries TRBV6-1 and TRBJ1-4; the match to TRBD1 covers 9 bases. The germline CDR1 and CDR2 sequences are MNHNS and SASEGT. The CDR3 contains 14 residues. The junction had 8 bases not matched to a gene; V was cut back by 7 bases and J by 8 bases.

V usage is TRBV5-6 and J usage is TRBJ2-7, with a possible D match to TRBD1 (5 bases). V was trimmed by 2 bases and J by 2 bases, leaving 8 bases between them. There are 13 residues in the CDR3. Per the germline V gene, CDR1 is SGHDT and CDR2 is YYEEEE. The chain's CDR3 is CASSFGHTYEQYF. CDR3 nucleotides: TGTGCCAGCAGCTTCGGACACACCTACGAGCAGTACTTC.

The V gene is TRBV10-1, the J gene TRBJ2-7; D is ambiguous. The CDR3 runs to 12 residues. In germline, CDR1 is WNHNN, CDR2 SYGVQD (reference sequence). Trimming cost V 2 bases and J 6 bases, with 8 bases left between them. The CDR3 protein is CASSEQVGEQYF. DNA of the CDR3: TGCGCCAGCAGTGAGCAGGTGGGCGAGCAGTACTTC.

This chain uses TRBV28 with TRBJ1-5; no definite D call. V lost 5 bases and J 0 bases, leaving 8 bases between the germline ends. The CDR3 totals 14 residues. Germline loops: CDR1 MDHEN, CDR2 SYDVKM. The CDR3 here is CASSRGYSNQPQHF. DNA for the CDR3: TGTGCCAGCAGTCGAGGTTATAGCAATCAGCCCCAGCATTTT.

This chain connects TRBV2 to TRBJ2-7; D gene uncertain. Per the germline V gene, CDR1 is SNHLY and CDR2 is FYNNEI. This CDR3 contains 11 residues. Trimming took off 6 bases at V and 11 bases at J, with 14 bases between the two ends. CDR3 coding DNA: TGTGCCAGCAGGTTCGAGCGATCCAAGTACTTC. Amino acid sequence: CASRFERSKYF.

The sample holds one count of this clone. This chain joins TRBV11-2 and TRBJ1-3; no reliable D call. The germline V and J ends were trimmed by 6 bases and 0 bases, with 6 bases remaining between them. The germline CDR1 and CDR2 sequences are SGHAT and FQNNGV. The CDR3 is 13 residues long. For the CDR3, the DNA is TGTGCCAGCAGGTTACCCTCTGGAAACACCATATATTTT. It specifies CASRLPSGNTIYF.

V gene TRBV27 combines with J gene TRBJ2-7; maybe TRBD1 (6 bases). Trimming removed 8 bases from V and 5 bases from J, with 13 bases in between. The CDR3 totals 12 residues. The germline gives CDR1 MNHEY, CDR2 SMNVEV (reference sequence). Written as DNA, the CDR3 is TGTGCCAGCGGCTCAGGGGTCCACGAGCAGTACTTC. It codes for CASGSGVHEQYF.

This chain joins TRBV4-2 and TRBJ2-7; the match to TRBD2 covers 11 bases. The germline CDR1 and CDR2 sequences are LGHNA and YNFKEQ. J was trimmed by 5 bases and V by 2 bases; bases with no gene match: 14. The CDR3 runs 18 residues. The CDR3 loop is CASSQLWRGTSGSDEQYF. CDR3 in DNA: TGTGCCAGCAGCCAACTCTGGCGGGGGACTAGCGGATCGGACGAGCAGTACTTC.

The V call is TRBV6-1, the J call TRBJ1-5; 12 nucleotides agree with TRBD1. Losses at the gene ends were 6 bases for V and 4 bases for J; bases not matched to a gene: 4. The CDR3 sequence is 15 residues long. The germline V gene encodes CDR1 MNHNS and CDR2 SASEGT. Here the CDR3 reads CASSWGQGANQPQHF. In DNA form, the CDR3 reads TGTGCCAGCAGCTGGGGACAGGGGGCGAATCAGCCCCAGCATTTT.

A word on this clone: At one boundary the junction diverges from the germline segment, which might be a read error. The CDR3: CASSLGRRETQYF. In nucleotides, the CDR3 is TGCGCCAGCAGTTTGGGCCGTCGAGAGACCCAGTACTTC. The chain links TRBV5-1 to TRBJ2-5; D is unresolved. The CDR3 totals 13 residues. The germline gives CDR1 SGHRS, CDR2 YFSETQ.

The chain has TRBV6-6 and TRBJ2-1; 8 nucleotides match TRBD2. CDR3 length: 15 residues. The V segment lost 4 bases and the J segment 8 bases; nucleotides outside the gene matches: 10. From germline, CDR1 is MNHNY and CDR2 SVGAGI (reference sequence). This CDR3 reads CASSFAREVGDEQFF. DNA for the CDR3: TGTGCCAGCAGTTTTGCGCGGGAGGTGGGCGATGAGCAGTTCTTC.

This clone was observed a single time. The rearrangement joins TRBV28 to TRBJ2-7; 13 bases match TRBD2. V trimming: 6 bases; J trimming: 0 bases; junction bases outside the gene matches: 2. The CDR3 totals 15 residues. Germline loops: CDR1 MDHEN, CDR2 SYDVKM. In DNA, the CDR3 is TGTGCCAGCAGACGGACTAGCGGGGGCTCCTACGAGCAGTACTTC. Translated, it gives CASRRTSGGSYEQYF.

This chain joins TRBV5-1 and TRBJ2-7; 7 nucleotides agree with TRBD2. This CDR3 region has 15 residues. CDR1 is SGHRS and CDR2 is YFSETQ in the germline V gene. The junction had 6 bases not matched to a gene; V was cut back by 3 bases and J by 0 bases. CDR3 protein: CASSWIPGGSYEQYF. The DNA of the CDR3 is TGCGCCAGCAGCTGGATCCCGGGGGGCTCCTACGAGCAGTACTTC.

CDR3 sequence: CASGRSPNYGYTF. CDR3 DNA sequence: TGTGCCAGCGGGAGGAGCCCTAACTATGGCTACACCTTC. This chain uses TRBV28 with TRBJ1-2; no clear D. Trimming took off 8 bases at V and 0 bases at J, with 10 bases between the two ends. Germline assignment: CDR1 MDHEN and CDR2 SYDVKM. The length of the CDR3 is 13 residues.

V and J are TRBV7-6 and TRBJ1-4; a possible D gene is TRBD1 (5 bases). CDR3 length: 14 residues. Looked up from germline, CDR1 is SGHVS and CDR2 is FNYEAQ. V lost 8 bases and J lost 5, with 15 bases in between. CDR3 amino acids: CASGRFGGNEKLFF. The CDR3 DNA follows: TGTGCCAGCGGGAGGTTTGGGGGGAATGAAAAACTGTTTTTT.

Many counts were recorded for this clone. V is TRBV2 and J is TRBJ1-5; possibly TRBD1 for D (6 bases). The CDR3 is made up of 14 amino acids. The V end was cut by 2 bases, the J end by 9 bases, with 14 bases between. CDR1 and CDR2 from the germline V gene are SNHLY and FYNNEI. The CDR3 nucleotides read TGTGCCAGCAGTGAATCGGGGGGGCTATCGCCCCAGCATTTT. Amino acid sequence: CASSESGGLSPQHF. The full variable domain, in which reference TRBV2 and TRBJ1-5 provide the parts outside the CDR3, is EPEVTQTPSHQVTQMGQEVILRCVPISNHLYFYWYRQILGQKVEFLVSFYNNEISEKSEIFDDQFSVERPDGSNFTLKIRSTKLEDSAMYFCASSESGGLSPQHFGDGTRLSIL.

The CDR3 protein is CASSQDQRESSTDTQYF. The DNA of the CDR3 is TGCGCCAGCAGCCAAGATCAACGGGAGAGTAGCACAGATACGCAGTATTTT. The J gene is TRBJ2-3, the V gene TRBV4-1, with a possible D match to TRBD2 (6 bases). Trimming took off 0 bases at V and 0 bases at J, with 13 bases between the two ends. The CDR3 is made up of 17 amino acids. The V gene's germline CDR1 is MGHRA and CDR2 YSYEKL.

The chain joins TRBV5-1 to TRBJ2-5, with D unresolved. The V and J ends lost 0 bases and 1 base respectively, with 7 bases between them. This CDR3 is 14 amino acids long. Germline V gene lookup returns CDR1 SGHRS and CDR2 YFSETQ. The CDR3 sequence is CASSLVPGQETQYF. The DNA of the CDR3 is TGCGCCAGCAGCTTGGTTCCAGGCCAAGAGACCCAGTACTTC.

Here the CDR3 reads CASSLGPTGYEQYF. The CDR3 coding sequence is TGCGCCAGCAGCTTGGGCCCGACAGGCTACGAGCAGTACTTC. V is TRBV5-1 and J is TRBJ2-7; possibly TRBD1 for D (6 bases). The V end lost 0 bases, the J end lost 3 bases, and 10 bases lay between the germline ends. Germline values: CDR1 SGHRS, CDR2 YFSETQ. There are 14 residues in the CDR3.

The chain has TRBV6-1 and TRBJ2-5, with 8 positions matching TRBD1. CDR1 and CDR2 (germline): MNHNS, SASEGT. The CDR3 consists of 14 residues. Germline trimming cut 0 bases from V and 4 bases from J; bases unmatched to any gene: 1. The CDR3 here is CASSEADRGETQYF. In DNA, the CDR3 is TGTGCCAGCAGTGAAGCCGACAGGGGAGAGACCCAGTACTTC.

The chain uses TRBV10-3 and TRBJ2-7, with TRBD2 matching 9 bases. From germline, CDR1 is ENHRY and CDR2 SYGVKD. This CDR3 has 13 amino acids. V trimming: 7 bases; J trimming: 6 bases; junction bases outside the gene matches: 7. CDR3 in amino acids: CAIMGTSRGEQYF. CDR3 nucleotides: TGTGCCATCATGGGGACTAGCAGAGGCGAGCAGTACTTC.

The genes are TRBV2 and TRBJ1-2; a weak D match, TRBD1 (5 bases). There are 13 residues in the CDR3. V was trimmed by 3 bases and J by 3 bases, leaving 8 bases between them. Germline V lookup: CDR1 SNHLY, CDR2 FYNNEI. The CDR3 region is CASSDDSYYGYTF. The CDR3 nucleotides are TGTGCCAGCAGTGATGACAGCTACTATGGCTACACCTTC.

The J gene is TRBJ2-7, the V gene TRBV2; 14 bases fit TRBD2. The CDR3 has 15 residues. The J segment lost 5 bases and the V segment lost 7 bases, leaving 7 bases of the junction unmatched. The germline gives CDR1 SNHLY, CDR2 FYNNEI. The chain's CDR3 is CASNLGLAGAHEQYF. DNA of the CDR3: TGTGCCAGCAATTTGGGACTAGCGGGAGCCCACGAGCAGTACTTC. The full variable domain, in which reference TRBV2 and TRBJ2-7 provide the parts outside the CDR3, is EPEVTQTPSHQVTQMGQEVILRCVPISNHLYFYWYRQILGQKVEFLVSFYNNEISEKSEIFDDQFSVERPDGSNFTLKIRSTKLEDSAMYFCASNLGLAGAHEQYFGPGTRLTVT.

As concerns this clone: A far more abundant clone sits one base away, making this likely a read error. This CDR3 is also generated by other DNA sequences in the sample. The genes are TRBV6-1 and TRBJ2-7; D is ambiguous. V was pared by 5 bases and J by 2 bases, with 1 base between. The CDR3 is made up of 10 amino acids. From germline, CDR1 is MNHNS and CDR2 SASEGT. The CDR3 spells CASSTYEQYF. The CDR3, as DNA: TGTGCCAGCAGTACCTACGAGCAGTACTTC.

This clone was recorded many times. The chain combines TRBV11-3 with TRBJ2-3, with TRBD2 matching over 13 bases. The V gene's germline CDR1 is SGHNT and CDR2 YENEEA. The CDR3 has 19 residues. Trimming cost V 5 bases and J 4 bases; bases outside gene matches: 15. The CDR3 DNA reads as TGTGCCAGCAGCGACAGAAGGGGAGGACTAGCGGGAGTGGCAGATACGCAGTATTTT. It translates to CASSDRRGGLAGVADTQYF.

The chain links TRBV2 to TRBJ2-2; no reliable D call. Between the trimmed V and J ends, which lost 2 bases and 5 bases, there was a span of 9 bases. This CDR3 has 14 amino acids. Germline loops: CDR1 SNHLY, CDR2 FYNNEI. The CDR3 here is CASSESGGTGELFF. In nucleotides, the CDR3 is TGTGCCAGCAGTGAATCGGGCGGTACCGGGGAGCTGTTTTTT.